The rows below give T cell receptor beta chains drawn from one sample of a study of CD8 T cells in ankylosing spondylitis. Each CDR3 protein gets one entry after TCRdb re-called the 5' RACE reads with MiXCR. The table shows fewer than 250,000 distinct CDR3 sequences, with about a quarter occurring only once. Sequencing input: blood, either unsorted or a sorted T cell fraction (not recorded which). The receptor source for this set is a male donor with ankylosing spondylitis or in good health (not recorded which). Both conserved end residues are part of each CDR3. A D gene is named only where the DNA matches it firmly. The size of a clone is reported for some rows only, either as once, few or many, or as a class for expanded clones.

v_gene	j_gene	abundance	d_gene	CDR3nt	CDR3aa
TRBV20-1	TRBJ2-6	.	.	TGCAGTGCTAGCTGGGGCCTTGGGGCCAACGTCCTGACTTTC	CSASWGLGANVLTF
TRBV10-3	TRBJ2-2	.	.	TGTGCCATCAGCACTGCCATCTCGGAGCTGTTTTTT	CAISTAISELFF
TRBV7-2	TRBJ1-1	.	.	TGTGCCAGCAAGGAACAGCAGAACACTGAAGCTTTCTTT	CASKEQQNTEAFF
TRBV5-1	TRBJ2-6	many	.	TGCGCCAGCAGCTTGCAGAAGACCGGGGCCAACGTCCTGACTTTC	CASSLQKTGANVLTF
TRBV12-3/TRBV12-4	TRBJ2-1	many	.	TGTGCCAGCAGTTTTGCGGGACATGAGCAGTTCTTC	CASSFAGHEQFF
TRBV7-2	TRBJ1-2	many	TRBD1	TGTGCCAGCAGCCTGGGTCCAGGGGGAAACTATGGCTACACCTTC	CASSLGPGGNYGYTF
TRBV29-1	TRBJ1-2	once	.	TGCAGCGTTGAGGGCAGGGGTCGTGGCTACACCTTC	CSVEGRGRGYTF
TRBV10-3	TRBJ2-7	few	.	TGTGCCATCAGTGACGGAGCAGAGTCCTACGAGCAGTACTTC	CAISDGAESYEQYF
TRBV29-1	TRBJ2-1	.	TRBD2	TGCAGCGGCGGCGGGAGACTAGCGCTTGGTGAGCAGTTCTTC	CSGGGRLALGEQFF
TRBV28	TRBJ2-2	many	.	TGTGCCAGCACCCTCCGAGGCAGAACGAACACCGGGGAGCTGTTTTTT	CASTLRGRTNTGELFF
TRBV24-1	TRBJ1-1	many	.	TGTGCCACCAGTGATTTGCAGGGCCACTTGAACACTGAAGCTTTCTTT	CATSDLQGHLNTEAFF
TRBV20-1	TRBJ1-2	many	TRBD1	TGCAGTGCGGGGGACAGAGCCACATACGAAGGCTACACCTTC	CSAGDRATYEGYTF
TRBV15	TRBJ2-5	many	.	TGTGCCACCAGCAGAGAGGGAACCTTCCCGGCCCAGTACTTC	CATSREGTFPAQYF
TRBV20-1	TRBJ2-6	.	TRBD2	TGCAGTGCTAGAGCGCCGGGAGGCAGGACTTTCTCTGGGGCCAACGTCCTGACTTTC	CSARAPGGRTFSGANVLTF
TRBV18	TRBJ2-4	many	.	TGTGCCAGCTCACCACGGGGTGCCAAAAACATTCAGTACTTC	CASSPRGAKNIQYF
TRBV4-3	TRBJ2-4	many	.	TGCGCCAGCAGCCAAGATATCAGGACACAGAACATTCAGTACTTC	CASSQDIRTQNIQYF
TRBV27	TRBJ2-1	.	TRBD1	TGTGCCAGCAGTAAAGGACAGGGCGAAAAGCGAAATGAGCAGTTCTTC	CASSKGQGEKRNEQFF
TRBV20-1	TRBJ2-1	few	TRBD2	TGCAGTGTACCTAGCGGGACCGCCAAGTATTACAATGAGCAGTTCTTC	CSVPSGTAKYYNEQFF
TRBV12-3/TRBV12-4	TRBJ2-3	few	.	TGTGCCAGCAGTTTGGGGCTGGGGGATACGCAGTATTTT	CASSLGLGDTQYF
TRBV11-2	TRBJ1-4	few	TRBD1	TGTGCCAGCAGCTTCACCCTAGGACAGGATGAAAAACTGTTTTTT	CASSFTLGQDEKLFF
TRBV12-3/TRBV12-4	TRBJ1-6	many	TRBD1	TGTGCCAGCAGCAGACAGGGGAATTCACCCCTCCACTTT	CASSRQGNSPLHF
TRBV7-8	TRBJ2-7	.	.	TGTGCCAGCAGCTTAGGGACTCCCTTCGAGCAGTACTTC	CASSLGTPFEQYF
TRBV12-3/TRBV12-4	TRBJ1-1	many	.	TGTGCCAGCAGCCCGACCCTGAACACTGAAGCTTTCTTT	CASSPTLNTEAFF
TRBV10-3	TRBJ2-1	many	.	TGTGCCATCAGTGAGTTCGGGGGCTACAATGAGCAGTTCTTC	CAISEFGGYNEQFF
TRBV20-1	TRBJ2-5	.	TRBD2	TGCAGTGCCGACGGGAGGGCCGAGGAGACCCAGTACTTC	CSADGRAEETQYF
TRBV18	TRBJ1-5	many	.	TGTGCCAGCTCACCACGGGCAGATCGCGGGAATCAGCCCCAGCATTTT	CASSPRADRGNQPQHF
TRBV7-9	TRBJ2-7	few	.	TGTGCCAGCAGCTTAGATAGCAGCTCCTACGAGCAGTACTTC	CASSLDSSSYEQYF
TRBV14	TRBJ2-7	few	.	TGTGCCAGCAGCCAAGTATGGAGCGCTGAGCAGTACTTC	CASSQVWSAEQYF
TRBV15	TRBJ2-5	few	.	TGTGCCACCAGCAGAGATCGTTTCATGGAGACCCAGTACTTC	CATSRDRFMETQYF
TRBV3-1	TRBJ2-7	many	TRBD2	TGTGCCAGCAGCCGAGGAGCGGGGGGAAGCTACGAGCAGTACTTC	CASSRGAGGSYEQYF
TRBV27	TRBJ2-1	many	TRBD2	TGTGCCAGCAGGACTAGCGCGCGACTCTACAATGAGCAGTTCTTC	CASRTSARLYNEQFF
TRBV20-1	TRBJ2-3	few	TRBD2	TGCAGTGCCCTCGGACTAGCGGGAATCACAGATACGCAGTATTTT	CSALGLAGITDTQYF
TRBV10-3	TRBJ2-1	few	TRBD2	TGTGCCACAACTAGCGGACTAGCGGGTCCGACTGGGGGCAATGAGCAGTTCTTC	CATTSGLAGPTGGNEQFF
TRBV5-1	TRBJ2-3	.	.	TGCGCCAGCAGCGGAACAGGGTCGGCAGATACGCAGTATTTT	CASSGTGSADTQYF
TRBV9	TRBJ2-2	many	TRBD1	TGTGCCACGGGGACAGGTGGAGTTGGCGGGGAGCTGTTTTTT	CATGTGGVGGELFF
TRBV11-2	TRBJ2-1	many	TRBD1	TGTGCCAGCAGCCTTGGGGGACAGGGAAAGTTCTTC	CASSLGGQGKFF
TRBV28	TRBJ2-7	.	.	TGTGCCAGCAGTCGGCCAGTTACCTACGAGCAGTACTTC	CASSRPVTYEQYF
TRBV29-1	TRBJ1-1	many	.	TGCAGCGGGGGGGACGGAGCAATGAACACTGAAGCTTTCTTT	CSGGDGAMNTEAFF
TRBV6-1	TRBJ1-4	many	TRBD1	TGTGCCAGCAGCCGAATACAGGGGGCTTGGGAAAAACTGTTTTTT	CASSRIQGAWEKLFF
TRBV5-5	TRBJ2-5	.	TRBD1	TGTGCCAGCAGCACACAGGGGGCAACGTCGGAGACCCAGTACTTC	CASSTQGATSETQYF
TRBV6-5	TRBJ2-7	many	TRBD1	TGTGCCAGCAGTTCAGGGGGCCGAGCTCACTACGAGCAGTACTTC	CASSSGGRAHYEQYF
TRBV20-1	TRBJ2-1	many	TRBD2	TGCAGTGCTAGTTCGGCTAGCGGGTCTCACGATGAGCAGTTCTTC	CSASSASGSHDEQFF
TRBV5-1	TRBJ2-7	.	.	TGCGCCAGCAGCTTGGGTCTTAGCAGTTTAACCTACGAGCAGTACTTC	CASSLGLSSLTYEQYF
TRBV3-1	TRBJ2-1	.	TRBD2	TGTGCCAGCAGTAACGGACTAGCGGGCACGGGGGGTGAGCAGTTCTTC	CASSNGLAGTGGEQFF
TRBV5-1	TRBJ2-5	many	TRBD1	TGCGCCAGCGGTCCAGGGGGTTCGTACCAAGAGACCCAGTACTTC	CASGPGGSYQETQYF
TRBV4-2	TRBJ2-1	.	.	TGTGCCAGCAGCCAAGCGGTGGGCGGAGGGGAGCTCTTC	CASSQAVGGGELF
TRBV12-3/TRBV12-4	TRBJ2-7	.	.	TGTGCCAGCAGTTTCGGGGTCGAGTACGAGCAGTACTTC	CASSFGVEYEQYF
TRBV6-1	TRBJ1-2	.	.	TGTGCCAGCAAAGCCCTCCGGAGGACCGAGTCGAATGGCTACACCTTC	CASKALRRTESNGYTF